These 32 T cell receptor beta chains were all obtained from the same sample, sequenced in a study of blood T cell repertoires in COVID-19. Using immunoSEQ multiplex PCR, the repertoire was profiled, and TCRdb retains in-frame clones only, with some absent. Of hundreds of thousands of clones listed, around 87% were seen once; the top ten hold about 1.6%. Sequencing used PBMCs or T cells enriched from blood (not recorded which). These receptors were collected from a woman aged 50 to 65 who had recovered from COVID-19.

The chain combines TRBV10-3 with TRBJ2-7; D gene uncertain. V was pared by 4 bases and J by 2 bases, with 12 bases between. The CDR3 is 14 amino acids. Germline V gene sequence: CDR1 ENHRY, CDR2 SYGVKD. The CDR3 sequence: CAISGNSFPYEQYF. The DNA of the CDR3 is TGTGCCATCAGTGGAAACAGTTTCCCCTACGAGCAGTACTTC.

This chain's CDR3 is CASSSGLATVEDTQYF. Written as DNA, the CDR3 is TGTGCCAGCAGCTCGGGACTAGCGACAGTAGAAGATACGCAGTATTTT. V and J are TRBV13 and TRBJ2-3; 10 nucleotides match TRBD2. V gave up 4 bases and J gave up 5 bases; unmatched junction bases: 9. CDR1 PRHDT and CDR2 FYEKMQ come from the germline V gene (reference sequence). The CDR3 length is 16 residues. The full variable domain, completed using reference TRBV13 and TRBJ2-3, is AAGVIQSPRHLIKEKRETATLKCYPIPRHDTVYWYQQGPGQDPQFLISFYEKMQSDKGSIPDRFSAQQFSDYHSELNMSSLELGDSALYFCASSSGLATVEDTQYFGPGTRLTVL.

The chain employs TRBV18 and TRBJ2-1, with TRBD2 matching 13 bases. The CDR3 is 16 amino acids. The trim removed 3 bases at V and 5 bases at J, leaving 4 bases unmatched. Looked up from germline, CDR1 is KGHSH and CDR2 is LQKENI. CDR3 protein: CASSPRGLAGDNEQFF. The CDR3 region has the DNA TGTGCCAGCTCACCTAGAGGACTAGCGGGAGACAATGAGCAGTTCTTC. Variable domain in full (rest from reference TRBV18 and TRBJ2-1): NAGVMQNPRHLVRRRGQEARLRCSPMKGHSHVYWYRQLPEEGLKFMVYLQKENIIDESGMPKERFSAEFPKEGPSILRIQQVVRGDSAAYFCASSPRGLAGDNEQFFGPGTRLTVL.

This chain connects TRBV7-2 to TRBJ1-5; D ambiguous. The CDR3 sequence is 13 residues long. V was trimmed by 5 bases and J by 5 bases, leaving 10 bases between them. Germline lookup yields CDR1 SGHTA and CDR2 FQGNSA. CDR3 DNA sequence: TGTGCCAGCAGCCTAGGACGGGATCAGCCCCAGCATTTT. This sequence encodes CASSLGRDQPQHF.

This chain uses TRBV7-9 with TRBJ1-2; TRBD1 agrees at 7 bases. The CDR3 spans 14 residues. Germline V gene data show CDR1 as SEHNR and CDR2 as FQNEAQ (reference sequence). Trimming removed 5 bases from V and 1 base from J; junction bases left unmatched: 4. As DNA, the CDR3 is TGTGCCAGCAGCCGAGGGACAGATAACTATGGCTACACCTTC. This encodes CASSRGTDNYGYTF.

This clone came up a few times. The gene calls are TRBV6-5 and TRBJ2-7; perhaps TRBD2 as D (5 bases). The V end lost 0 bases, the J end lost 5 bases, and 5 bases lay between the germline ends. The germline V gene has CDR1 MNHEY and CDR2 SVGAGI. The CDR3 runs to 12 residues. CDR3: CASSYSRDEQYF. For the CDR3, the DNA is TGTGCCAGCAGTTACTCGCGGGACGAGCAGTACTTC.

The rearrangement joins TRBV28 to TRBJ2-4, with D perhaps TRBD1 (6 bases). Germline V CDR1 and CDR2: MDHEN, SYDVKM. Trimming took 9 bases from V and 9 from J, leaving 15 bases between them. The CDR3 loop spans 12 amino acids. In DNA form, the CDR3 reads TGTGCCAGTCTTACAGGGTCAGGCATTCAGTACTTC. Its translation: CASLTGSGIQYF. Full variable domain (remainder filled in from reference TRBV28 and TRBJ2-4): DVKVTQSSRYLVKRTGEKVFLECVQDMDHENMFWYRQDPGLGLRLIYFSYDVKMKEKGDIPEGYSVSREKKERFSLILESASTNQTSMYLCASLTGSGIQYFGAGTRLSVL.

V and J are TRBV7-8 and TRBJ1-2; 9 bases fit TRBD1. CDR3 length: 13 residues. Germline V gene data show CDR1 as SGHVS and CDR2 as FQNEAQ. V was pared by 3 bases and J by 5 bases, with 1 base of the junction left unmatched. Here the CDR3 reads CASSLGQGYGYTF. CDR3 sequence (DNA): TGTGCCAGCAGCTTGGGACAGGGATATGGCTACACCTTC.

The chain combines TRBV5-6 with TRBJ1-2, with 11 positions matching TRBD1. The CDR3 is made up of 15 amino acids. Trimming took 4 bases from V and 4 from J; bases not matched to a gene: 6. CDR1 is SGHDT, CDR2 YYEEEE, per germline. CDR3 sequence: CASSLGQGASYGYTF. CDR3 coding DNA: TGTGCCAGCAGCCTCGGACAGGGGGCAAGCTATGGCTACACCTTC. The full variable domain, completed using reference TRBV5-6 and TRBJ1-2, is DAGVTQSPTHLIKTRGQQVTLRCSPKSGHDTVSWYQQALGQGPQFIFQYYEEEERQRGNFPDRFSGHQFPNYSSELNVNALLLGDSALYLCASSLGQGASYGYTFGSGTRLTVV.

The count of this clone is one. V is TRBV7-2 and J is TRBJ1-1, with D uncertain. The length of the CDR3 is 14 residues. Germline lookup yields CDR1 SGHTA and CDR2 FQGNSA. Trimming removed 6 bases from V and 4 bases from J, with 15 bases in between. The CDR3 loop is CASRPVHSGTEAFF. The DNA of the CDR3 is TGTGCCAGCAGACCTGTGCACAGTGGCACTGAAGCTTTCTTT.

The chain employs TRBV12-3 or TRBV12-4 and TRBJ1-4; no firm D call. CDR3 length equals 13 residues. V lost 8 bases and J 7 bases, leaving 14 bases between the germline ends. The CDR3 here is CASGEPLSEKLFF. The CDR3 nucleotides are TGTGCCAGCGGAGAACCATTGAGTGAAAAACTGTTTTTT.

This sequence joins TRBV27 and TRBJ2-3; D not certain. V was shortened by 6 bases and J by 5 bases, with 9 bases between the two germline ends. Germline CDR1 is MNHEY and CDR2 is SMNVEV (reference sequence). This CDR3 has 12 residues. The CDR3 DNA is TGTGCCAGCAGGTCACTTCTAGATACGCAGTATTTT. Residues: CASRSLLDTQYF.

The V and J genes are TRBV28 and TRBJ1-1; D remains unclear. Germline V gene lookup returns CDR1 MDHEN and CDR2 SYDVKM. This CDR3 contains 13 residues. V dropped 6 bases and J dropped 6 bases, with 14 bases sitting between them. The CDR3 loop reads CASRSTLAPEAFF. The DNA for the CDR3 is TGTGCCAGCAGATCGACACTTGCTCCTGAAGCTTTCTTT.

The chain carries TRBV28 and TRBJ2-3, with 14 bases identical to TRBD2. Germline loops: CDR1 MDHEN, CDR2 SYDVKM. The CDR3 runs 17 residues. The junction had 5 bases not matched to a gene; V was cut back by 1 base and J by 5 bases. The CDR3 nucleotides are TGTGCCAGCAGTTTATTCGGGACTAGCGGGGGAGTAGATACGCAGTATTTT. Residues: CASSLFGTSGGVDTQYF. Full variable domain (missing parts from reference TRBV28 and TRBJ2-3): DVKVTQSSRYLVKRTGEKVFLECVQDMDHENMFWYRQDPGLGLRLIYFSYDVKMKEKGDIPEGYSVSREKKERFSLILESASTNQTSMYLCASSLFGTSGGVDTQYFGPGTRLTVL.

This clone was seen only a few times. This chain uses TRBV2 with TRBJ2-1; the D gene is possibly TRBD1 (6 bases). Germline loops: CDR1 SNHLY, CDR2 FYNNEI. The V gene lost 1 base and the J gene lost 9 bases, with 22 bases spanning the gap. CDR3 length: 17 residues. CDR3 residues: CASSEVSRRTAKLEQFF. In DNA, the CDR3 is TGTGCCAGCAGTGAAGTGAGTCGAAGGACAGCTAAACTTGAGCAGTTCTTC. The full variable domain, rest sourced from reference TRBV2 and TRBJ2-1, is EPEVTQTPSHQVTQMGQEVILRCVPISNHLYFYWYRQILGQKVEFLVSFYNNEISEKSEIFDDQFSVERPDGSNFTLKIRSTKLEDSAMYFCASSEVSRRTAKLEQFFGPGTRLTVL.

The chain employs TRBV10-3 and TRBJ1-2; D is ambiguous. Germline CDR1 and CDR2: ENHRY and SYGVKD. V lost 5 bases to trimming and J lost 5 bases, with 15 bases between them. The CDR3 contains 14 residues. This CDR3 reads CAISNAGPRYGYTF. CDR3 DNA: TGTGCCATCAGTAACGCGGGCCCTAGGTATGGCTACACCTTC.

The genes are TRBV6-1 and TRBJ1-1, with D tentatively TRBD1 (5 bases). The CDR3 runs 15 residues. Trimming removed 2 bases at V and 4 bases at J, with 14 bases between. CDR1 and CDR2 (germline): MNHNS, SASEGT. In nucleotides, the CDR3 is TGTGCCAGCAGTGAACAGGGTGGAGTTGGCACTGAAGCTTTCTTT. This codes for CASSEQGGVGTEAFF.

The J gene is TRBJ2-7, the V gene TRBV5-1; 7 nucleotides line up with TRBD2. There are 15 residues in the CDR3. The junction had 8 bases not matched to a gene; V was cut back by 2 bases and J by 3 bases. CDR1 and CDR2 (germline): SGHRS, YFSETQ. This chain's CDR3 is CASSFSGGVDYEQYF. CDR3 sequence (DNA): TGCGCCAGCAGCTTTTCGGGGGGAGTAGACTACGAGCAGTACTTC.

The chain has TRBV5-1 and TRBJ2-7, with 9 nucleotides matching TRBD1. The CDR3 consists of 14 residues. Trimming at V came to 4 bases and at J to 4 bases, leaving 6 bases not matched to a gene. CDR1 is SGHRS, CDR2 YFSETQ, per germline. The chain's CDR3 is CASSTDRGRYEQYF. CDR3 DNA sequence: TGCGCCAGCAGCACGGACAGGGGACGTTACGAGCAGTACTTC.

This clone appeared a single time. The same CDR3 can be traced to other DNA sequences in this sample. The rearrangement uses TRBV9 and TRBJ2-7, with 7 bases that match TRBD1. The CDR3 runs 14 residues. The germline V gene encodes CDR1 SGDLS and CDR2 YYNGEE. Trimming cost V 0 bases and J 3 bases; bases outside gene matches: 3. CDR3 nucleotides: TGTGCCAGCAGCGTAGGTCAGGGGGACTACGAGCAGTACTTC. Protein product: CASSVGQGDYEQYF.

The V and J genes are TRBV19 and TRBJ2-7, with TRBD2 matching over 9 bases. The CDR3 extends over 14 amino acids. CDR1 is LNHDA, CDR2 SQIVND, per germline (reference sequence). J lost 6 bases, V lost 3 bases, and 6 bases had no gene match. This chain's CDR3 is CASSISLAGSEQYF. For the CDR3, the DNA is TGTGCCAGTAGTATCAGCCTAGCGGGAAGCGAGCAGTACTTC.

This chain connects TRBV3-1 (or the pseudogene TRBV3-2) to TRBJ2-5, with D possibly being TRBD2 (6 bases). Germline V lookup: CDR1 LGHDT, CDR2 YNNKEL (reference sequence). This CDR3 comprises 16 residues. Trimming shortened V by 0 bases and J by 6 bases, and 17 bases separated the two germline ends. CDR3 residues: CASSQDGREFSKTQYF. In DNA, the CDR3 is TGTGCCAGCAGCCAAGATGGTCGGGAGTTTTCAAAGACCCAGTACTTC.

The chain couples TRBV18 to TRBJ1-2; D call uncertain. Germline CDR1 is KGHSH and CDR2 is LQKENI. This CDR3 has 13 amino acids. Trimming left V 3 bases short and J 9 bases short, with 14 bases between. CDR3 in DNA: TGTGCCAGCTCACCCGGGATTACCAACAGCTACACCTTC. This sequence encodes CASSPGITNSYTF.

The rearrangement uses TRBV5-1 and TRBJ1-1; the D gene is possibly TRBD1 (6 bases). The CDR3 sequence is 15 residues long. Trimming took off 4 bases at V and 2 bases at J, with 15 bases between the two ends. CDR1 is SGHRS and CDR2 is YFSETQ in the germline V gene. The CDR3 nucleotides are TGCGCCAGCAGCCCCCCCGGACAGCAAAACACTGAAGCTTTCTTT. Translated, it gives CASSPPGQQNTEAFF.

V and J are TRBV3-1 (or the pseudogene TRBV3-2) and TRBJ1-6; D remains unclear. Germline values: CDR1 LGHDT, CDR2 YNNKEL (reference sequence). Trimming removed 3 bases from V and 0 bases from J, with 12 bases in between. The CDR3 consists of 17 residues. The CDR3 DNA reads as TGTGCCAGCAGCCAGGGGATAGGGAGCTCCTATAATTCACCCCTCCACTTT. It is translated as CASSQGIGSSYNSPLHF.

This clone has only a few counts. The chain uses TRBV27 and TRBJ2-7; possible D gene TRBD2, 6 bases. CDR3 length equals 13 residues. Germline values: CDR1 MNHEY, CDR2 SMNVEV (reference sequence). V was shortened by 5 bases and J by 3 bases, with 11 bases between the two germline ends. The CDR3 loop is CASSPGTYYEQYF. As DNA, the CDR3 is TGTGCCAGCAGTCCCGGGACTTACTACGAGCAGTACTTC.

The CDR3 loop reads CASSFGDSRDEQFF. In nucleotides, the CDR3 is TGCGCCAGCAGCTTCGGGGACTCTCGGGATGAGCAGTTCTTC. This rearrangement joins TRBV5-1 to TRBJ2-1; a weak D match, TRBD2 (6 bases). The CDR3 is made up of 14 amino acids. Trimming removed 2 bases at V and 8 bases at J, with 14 bases between. Per germline, CDR1 SGHRS and CDR2 YFSETQ.

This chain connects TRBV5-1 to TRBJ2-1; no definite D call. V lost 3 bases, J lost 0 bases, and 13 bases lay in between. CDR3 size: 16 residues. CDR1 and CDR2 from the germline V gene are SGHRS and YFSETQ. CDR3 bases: TGCGCCAGCAGCTCTGAACTACTATTCTCCTACAATGAGCAGTTCTTC. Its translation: CASSSELLFSYNEQFF. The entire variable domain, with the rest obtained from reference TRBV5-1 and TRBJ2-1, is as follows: KAGVTQTPRYLIKTRGQQVTLSCSPISGHRSVSWYQQTPGQGLQFLFEYFSETQRNKGNFPGRFSGRQFSNSRSEMNVSTLELGDSALYLCASSSELLFSYNEQFFGPGTRLTVL.

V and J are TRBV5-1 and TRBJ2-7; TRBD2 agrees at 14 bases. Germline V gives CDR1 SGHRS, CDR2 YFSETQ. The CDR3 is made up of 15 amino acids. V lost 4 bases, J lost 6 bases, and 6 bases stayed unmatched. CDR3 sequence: CASSLGLAGVGEQYF. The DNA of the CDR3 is TGCGCCAGCAGCCTGGGACTAGCGGGAGTAGGCGAGCAGTACTTC.

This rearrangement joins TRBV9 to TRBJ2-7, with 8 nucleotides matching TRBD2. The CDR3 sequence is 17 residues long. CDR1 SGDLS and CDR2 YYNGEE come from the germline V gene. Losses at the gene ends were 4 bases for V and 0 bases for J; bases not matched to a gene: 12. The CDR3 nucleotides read TGTGCCAGCAGCCCAACCCGGCTAGCGGGCGGCTCCTACGAGCAGTACTTC. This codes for CASSPTRLAGGSYEQYF.

The CDR3 protein is CASSINGVGSNQPQHF. The DNA of the CDR3 is TGTGCCAGTAGTATTAACGGGGTAGGGAGCAATCAGCCCCAGCATTTT. The chain recombines TRBV19 with TRBJ1-5; no clear D. The germline gives CDR1 LNHDA, CDR2 SQIVND (reference sequence). The CDR3 has 16 amino acids. Trimming took 3 bases from V and 1 from J, leaving 13 bases between them.

Here the CDR3 reads CASSIAGVSTDTQYF. The CDR3 region has the DNA TGTGCCAGCAGCATAGCGGGAGTCAGCACAGATACGCAGTATTTT. The V call is TRBV6-5, the J call TRBJ2-3; TRBD2 agrees at 9 bases. Trimming removed 6 bases from V and 0 bases from J; junction bases left unmatched: 4. The length of the CDR3 is 15 residues. Germline V CDR1 and CDR2: MNHEY, SVGAGI.